The sequence of this T cell receptor (beta chain) was determined in a study of T-cell reconstitution after alpha-beta-depleted transplantation in children. General study points: Where alpha-beta T cells came from about two months after transplant was reportedly several hundred expanded graft clones. T-cell counts and diversity at one year post-transplant came mainly from newly produced T cells. It was surviving recipient T cells and thymic progenitors that gave some patients high TCRbeta diversity at day 60.

The CDR3 contains 17 residues. Trimming cost V 4 bases and J 3 bases; bases outside gene matches: 10. Notes on this clonotype: What it recognizes is unknown.

Preparing the TCRbeta library involved the use of unique molecular identifiers. Each CDR3 protein is one row after TCRdb ran MiXCR on the PCR reads. This sample yields around 800,000 distinct CDR3 sequences, of which less than 20% are seen a single time; about 4.6% belongs to the top ten. The TCR sequence derives from a male patient between 5 and 17 years old who had a stem cell transplant for acute lymphoblastic leukemia, so the T cells may come from the graft donor. This material consisted of PBMCs, mostly from graft donor cells, taken 360 days after TCRalphabeta/CD19-depleted stem cell transplant. V and J are TRBV12-3 or TRBV12-4 and TRBJ2-3; TRBD2 agrees at 10 bases. CDR3 in amino acids: CASSSRAGGSGTDTQYF. The CDR3, as DNA: TGTGCCAGCAGTTCAAGAGCGGGAGGGAGTGGAACAGATACGCAGTATTTT.